This T cell receptor (beta chain) was found in a study of neurological immune-mediated disorders. The CDR3 spans 11 residues. CDR1 MDHEN and CDR2 SYDVKM come from the germline V gene. V was shortened by 8 bases and J by 4 bases, with 9 bases between the two germline ends. In its sample, this clonotype was seen many times. TCRdb re-called the 5' RACE reads with MiXCR, one entry per CDR3 protein. Of 60,000 to 75,000 distinct CDR3 sequences listed, roughly 9.8% are singletons. Time point given: longitudinal time-point 2. The controls, all healthy individuals, were blood bank volunteers in Maryland, USA. The V gene is TRBV28, the J gene TRBJ2-7; no definite D call. Sequencing was carried out using PBMCs. This TCR was sampled from a man aged 25 to 40 in good health. CDR3 protein: CASGVEYEQYF. The CDR3 nucleotides are TGTGCCAGCGGCGTGGAATACGAGCAGTACTTC.